This T cell receptor beta chain was sequenced during a study of shared clonotypes between healthy human individuals. Details on this clone: The antigen remains unidentified.

V was pared by 4 bases and J by 5 bases, with 8 bases of the junction left unmatched. Germline V lookup: CDR1 SGHRS, CDR2 YFSETQ. The CDR3 covers 14 residues. Libraries were prepared by immunoSEQ multiplex PCR; TCRdb keeps only in-frame clonotypes and omits some of them. The data contain approximately 1,500,000 clones, 98% of them singletons. The study, taken as a whole, reports: Estimated richness was generally greater in naive than memory subsets. Represented diversity, genetic and exposure-history alike, was limited by few donors.

This receptor was obtained from a man aged 30 to 45 in good health. The gene calls are TRBV5-1 and TRBJ2-5; 7 bases map to TRBD2. Sequencing was carried out using naive CD4+ T cells sorted from blood. Subset here: CD45RA+ positively selected. Here the CDR3 reads CASSPSGTGETQYF. The CDR3 DNA reads as TGCGCCAGCAGCCCGAGCGGGACGGGGGAGACCCAGTACTTC.